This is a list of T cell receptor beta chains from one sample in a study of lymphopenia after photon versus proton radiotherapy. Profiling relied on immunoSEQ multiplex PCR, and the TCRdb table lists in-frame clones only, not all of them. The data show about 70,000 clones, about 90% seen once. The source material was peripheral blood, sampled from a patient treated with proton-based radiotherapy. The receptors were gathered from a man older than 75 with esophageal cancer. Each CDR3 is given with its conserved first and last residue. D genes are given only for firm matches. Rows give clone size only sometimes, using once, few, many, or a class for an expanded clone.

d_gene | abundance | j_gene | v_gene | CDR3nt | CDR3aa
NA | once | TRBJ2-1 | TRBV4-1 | TGCGCCAGCAGCCAAGGAGGGGTCTATGAGCAGTTCTTC | CASSQGGVYEQFF
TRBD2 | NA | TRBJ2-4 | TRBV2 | TGTGCCAGCAGTGACGGACTAGCGGTAAACATTCAGTACTTC | CASSDGLAVNIQYF
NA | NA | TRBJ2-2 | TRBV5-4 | TGTGCCAGCAGCGCTCCTGGGGGCCGGAACACCGGGGAGCTGTTTTTT | CASSAPGGRNTGELFF
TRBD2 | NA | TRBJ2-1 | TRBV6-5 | TGTGCCAGCAGTCCTTCGGGGGGAGGTGAGCAGTTCTTC | CASSPSGGGEQFF
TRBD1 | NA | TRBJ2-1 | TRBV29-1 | TGCAGCGTCAAACGGGGACAGGGGGTAAATGAGCAGTTCTTC | CSVKRGQGVNEQFF
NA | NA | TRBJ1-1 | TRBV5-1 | TGCGCCAGCAGCTTGTGGGTTAAGAACACTGAAGCTTTCTTT | CASSLWVKNTEAFF
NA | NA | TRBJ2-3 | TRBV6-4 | TGTGCCAGCAGTGGGGACTCGTCAACCATGGATACGCAGTATTTT | CASSGDSSTMDTQYF
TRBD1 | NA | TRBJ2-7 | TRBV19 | TGTGCCAGTACCCCCACAGGGGGAATCTACGAGCAGTACTTC | CASTPTGGIYEQYF
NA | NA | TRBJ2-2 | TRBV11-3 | TGTGCCAGCAGCTTCACACAGGGTTCCGGGGAGCTGTTTTTT | CASSFTQGSGELFF
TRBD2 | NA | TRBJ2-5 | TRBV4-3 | TGCGCCAGCAGCCAAGTCTCGTACCAGCGGGAGGCACGGGAGACCCAGTACTTC | CASSQVSYQREARETQYF
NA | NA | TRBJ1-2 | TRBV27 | TGTGCCAGCAGTTTAAAGGGGGGTAACTATGGCTACACCTTC | CASSLKGGNYGYTF
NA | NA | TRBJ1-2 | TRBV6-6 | TGTGCCAGCAGTTACTCGTCAGGGGTTAACTATGGCTACACCTTC | CASSYSSGVNYGYTF
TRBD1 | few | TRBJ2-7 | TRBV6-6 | TGTGCCAGCAGTTACTCGACAGGGGAGAACTACGAGCAGTACTTC | CASSYSTGENYEQYF
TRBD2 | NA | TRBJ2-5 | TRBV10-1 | TGCGCCAGCAGTGACCCGGGACTAGCGGGGGAGACCCAGTACTTC | CASSDPGLAGETQYF
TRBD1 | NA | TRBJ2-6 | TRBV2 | TGTGCCAGCAGGTCCGGGACAGGGATCTCTGGGGCCAACGTCCTGACTTTC | CASRSGTGISGANVLTF
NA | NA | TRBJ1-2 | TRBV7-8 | TGTGCCAGCAGCTTTTCCGGGACCGCTGCAAGGGATGGCTACACCTTC | CASSFSGTAARDGYTF
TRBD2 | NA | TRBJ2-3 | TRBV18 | TGTGCCAGCTCACCACAAGTCGGCGGGAGTGGGACAGATACGCAGTATTTT | CASSPQVGGSGTDTQYF
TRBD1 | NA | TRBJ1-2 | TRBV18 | TGTGCCAGCTCACCAAGGACAGGGGGTGATCTATCCTATGGCTACACCTTC | CASSPRTGGDLSYGYTF
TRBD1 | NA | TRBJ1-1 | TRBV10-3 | TGTGCCATCAGTGGAACGGGACAGCTGAACACTGAAGCTTTCTTT | CAISGTGQLNTEAFF
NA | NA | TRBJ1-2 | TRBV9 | TGTGCCAGCAGCGAAACAGGGTACTATGGCTACACCTTC | CASSETGYYGYTF
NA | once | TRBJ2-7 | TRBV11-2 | TGTGCCAGCAGCCCCCCGAGCTCCTACGAGCAGTACTTC | CASSPPSSYEQYF
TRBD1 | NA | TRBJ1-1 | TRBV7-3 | TGTGCCAGCAGCTCTTTACGACAGGGGCGAGCTGAAGCTTTCTTT | CASSSLRQGRAEAFF
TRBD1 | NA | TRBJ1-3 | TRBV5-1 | TGCGCCAGCAGCTTGGGACTAAGGGGGCGGAAAGGAAACACCATATATTTT | CASSLGLRGRKGNTIYF
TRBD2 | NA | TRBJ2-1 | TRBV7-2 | TGTGCCAGCATGGTGACTAGCGGACCTTACAATGAGCAGTTCTTC | CASMVTSGPYNEQFF
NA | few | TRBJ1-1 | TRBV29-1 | TGCAGCGTTGGGGGCTCGGTGAACACTGAAGCTTTCTTT | CSVGGSVNTEAFF
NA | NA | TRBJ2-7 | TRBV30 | TGTGCCTGGAGTCGGGTGGGCCCGTACGAGCAGTACTTC | CAWSRVGPYEQYF
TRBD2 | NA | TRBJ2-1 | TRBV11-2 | TGTGCCAGCAGCCCCGGCGGGGGTAGGGTTCGCGATGAGCAGTTCTTC | CASSPGGGRVRDEQFF
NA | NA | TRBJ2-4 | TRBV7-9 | TGTGCCAGCAGCTTAGGGGTCGGGGCATTTCGAGACATTCAGTACTTC | CASSLGVGAFRDIQYF
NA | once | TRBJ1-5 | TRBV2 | TGTGCCAGCAAGGGACCAAGATCTTCCAATCAGCCCCAGCATTTT | CASKGPRSSNQPQHF
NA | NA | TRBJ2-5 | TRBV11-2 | TGTGCCAGCCGATGGACTATCCAAGAGACCCAGTACTTC | CASRWTIQETQYF
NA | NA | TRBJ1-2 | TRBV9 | TGTGCCAGCAGCGTAGACCCCGGGACGACTGGCTACACCTTC | CASSVDPGTTGYTF
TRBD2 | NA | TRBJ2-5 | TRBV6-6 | TGTGCCAGCACAAGGCGGGGGGGCCAAGAGACCCAGTACTTC | CASTRRGGQETQYF
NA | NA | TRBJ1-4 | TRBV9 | TGTGCCAGCAGCGCGGGGGAGACCATGGCTGAAAAACTGTTTTTT | CASSAGETMAEKLFF
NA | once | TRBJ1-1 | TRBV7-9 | TGTGCCAGGCCGACGAACACTGAAGCTTTCTTT | CARPTNTEAFF
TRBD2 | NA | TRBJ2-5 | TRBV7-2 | TGTGCCAGCAGCGAGCTAGCGGGGCCTGAAGGGACCCAGTACTTC | CASSELAGPEGTQYF
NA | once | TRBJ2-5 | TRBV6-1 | TGTGCCAGCACCCCGTACCAAGAGACCCAGTACTTC | CASTPYQETQYF
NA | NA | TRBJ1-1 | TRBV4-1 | TGCGCCAGCAGCCAAGTTGGCGGGAACACTGAAGCTTTCTTT | CASSQVGGNTEAFF
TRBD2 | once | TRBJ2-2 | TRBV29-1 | TGCAGCGTTGCGGTGTTGGGGCGGGAGGACACCGGGGAGCTGTTTTTT | CSVAVLGREDTGELFF
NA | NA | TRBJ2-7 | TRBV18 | TGTGCCAGCTCACCGATGAGGGGGAGCAGGAACCAGCAGTACTTC | CASSPMRGSRNQQYF
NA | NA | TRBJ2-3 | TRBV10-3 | TGTGCCATCAGTGGGACGGACGGACCCACAGATACGCAGTATTTT | CAISGTDGPTDTQYF
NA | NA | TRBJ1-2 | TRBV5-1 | TGCGCCAGCAGACCGGGCCCAGATGTTGGCTATGGCTACACCTTC | CASRPGPDVGYGYTF
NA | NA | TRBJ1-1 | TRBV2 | TGTGCCAGCAGGGTAACAGCGGACCCTCGTGATAACACTGAAGCTTTCTTT | CASRVTADPRDNTEAFF
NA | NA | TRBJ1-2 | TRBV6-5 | TGTGCCAGCGGGGGAGGAAACTATGGCTACACCTTC | CASGGGNYGYTF
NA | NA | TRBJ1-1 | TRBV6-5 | TGTGCCAGCAGTTCCCAGTTCGGGAACACTGAAGCTTTCTTT | CASSSQFGNTEAFF
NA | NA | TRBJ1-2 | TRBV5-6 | TGTGCCAGCAGCTTGCAGGGGAACTATGGCTACACCTTC | CASSLQGNYGYTF
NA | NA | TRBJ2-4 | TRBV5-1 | TGCGCCAGCAGCGCCAGCGGTGTGGATAGAAACATTCAGTACTTC | CASSASGVDRNIQYF